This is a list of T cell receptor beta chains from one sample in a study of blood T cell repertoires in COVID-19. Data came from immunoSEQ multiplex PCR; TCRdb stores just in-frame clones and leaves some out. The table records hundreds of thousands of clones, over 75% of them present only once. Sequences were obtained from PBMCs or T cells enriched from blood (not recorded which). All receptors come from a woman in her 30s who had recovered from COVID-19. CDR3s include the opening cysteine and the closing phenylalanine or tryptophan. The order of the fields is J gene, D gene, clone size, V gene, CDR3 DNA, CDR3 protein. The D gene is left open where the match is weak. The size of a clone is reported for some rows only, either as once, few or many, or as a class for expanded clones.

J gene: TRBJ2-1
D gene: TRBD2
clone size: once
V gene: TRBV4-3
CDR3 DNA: TGCGCCAGCAGCCAAGATGGGGCGGACAATGCCGTGGGAGGGGAGCAGTTCTTC
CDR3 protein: CASSQDGADNAVGGEQFF

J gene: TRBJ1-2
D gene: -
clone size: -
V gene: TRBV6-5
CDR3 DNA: TGTGCCAGCATCCCGAACCAGGGAAGCTATGGCTACACCTTC
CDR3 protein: CASIPNQGSYGYTF

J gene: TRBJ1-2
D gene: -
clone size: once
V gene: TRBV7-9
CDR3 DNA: TGTGCCAGCAGCGTCGGGCGGGGCATAGGAGGCTACACCTTC
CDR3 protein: CASSVGRGIGGYTF

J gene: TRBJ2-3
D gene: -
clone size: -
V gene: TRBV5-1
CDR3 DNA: TGCGCCAGCAGCTTGGACGGGGGAATTACAGATACGCAGTATTTT
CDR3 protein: CASSLDGGITDTQYF

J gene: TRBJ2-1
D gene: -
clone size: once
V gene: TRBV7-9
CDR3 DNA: TGTGCCAGCAGCTTAGTTGGGAGGAGCTCCTACAATGAGCAGTTCTTC
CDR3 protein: CASSLVGRSSYNEQFF

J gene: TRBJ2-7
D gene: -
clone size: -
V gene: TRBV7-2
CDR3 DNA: TGTGCCAGCAGCTTAGATCGCTACTACGAGCAGTACTTC
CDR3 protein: CASSLDRYYEQYF

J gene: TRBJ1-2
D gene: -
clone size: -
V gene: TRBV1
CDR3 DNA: TGCACCAGCAGCCACCCGGAGGATGGCTACACCTTC
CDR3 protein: CTSSHPEDGYTF

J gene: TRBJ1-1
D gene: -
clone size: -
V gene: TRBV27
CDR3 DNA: TGTGCCAGCAGTTTACTAGGGGGATTTAACACTGAAGCTTTCTTT
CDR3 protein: CASSLLGGFNTEAFF

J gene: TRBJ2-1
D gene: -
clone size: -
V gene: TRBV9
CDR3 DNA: TGTGCCAGCAGCGTAGGAGCCCATGAGCAGTTCTTC
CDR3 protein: CASSVGAHEQFF

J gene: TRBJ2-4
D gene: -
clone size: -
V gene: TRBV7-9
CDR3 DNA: TGTGCCAGCAGCCCCGGGGCCAAAAACATTCAGTACTTC
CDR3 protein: CASSPGAKNIQYF

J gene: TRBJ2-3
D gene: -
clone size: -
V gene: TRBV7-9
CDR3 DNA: TGTGCCAGCAGCTTTTGGGGCTCCTCAGGGGGCACAGATACGCAGTATTTT
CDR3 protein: CASSFWGSSGGTDTQYF

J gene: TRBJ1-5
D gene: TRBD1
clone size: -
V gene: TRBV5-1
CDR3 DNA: TGCGCCAGCAGCCCGGACAGGGAAGGTCAGCCCCAGCATTTT
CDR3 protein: CASSPDREGQPQHF

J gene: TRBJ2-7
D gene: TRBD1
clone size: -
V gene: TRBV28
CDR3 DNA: TGTGCCAGCAGCCGCACTCCCGACCGGGACAGGGTACCCTACGAGCAGTACTTC
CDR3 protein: CASSRTPDRDRVPYEQYF

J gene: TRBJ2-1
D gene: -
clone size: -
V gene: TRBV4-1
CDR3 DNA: TGCGCCAGCAGCCAAGGTCCGGGTCCCTACAATGAGCAGTTCTTC
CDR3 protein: CASSQGPGPYNEQFF

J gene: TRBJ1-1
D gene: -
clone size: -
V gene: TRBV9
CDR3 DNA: TGTGCCAGCAGCCCCCACGCACTTCCGGGGGTAGAGGACACTGAAGCTTTCTTT
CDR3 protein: CASSPHALPGVEDTEAFF